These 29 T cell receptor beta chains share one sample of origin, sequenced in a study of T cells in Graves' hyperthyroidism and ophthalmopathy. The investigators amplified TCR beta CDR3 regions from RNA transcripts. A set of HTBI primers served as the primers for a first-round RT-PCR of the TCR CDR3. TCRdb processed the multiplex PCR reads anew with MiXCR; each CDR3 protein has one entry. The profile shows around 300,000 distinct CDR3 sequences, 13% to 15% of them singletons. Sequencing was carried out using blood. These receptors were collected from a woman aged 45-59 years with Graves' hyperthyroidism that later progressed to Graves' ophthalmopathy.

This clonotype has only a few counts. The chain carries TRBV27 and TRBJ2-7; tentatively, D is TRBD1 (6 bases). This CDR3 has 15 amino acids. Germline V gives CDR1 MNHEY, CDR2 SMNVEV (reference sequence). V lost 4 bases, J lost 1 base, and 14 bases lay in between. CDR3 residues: CASSWTVDLSYEQYF. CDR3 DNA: TGTGCCAGCAGTTGGACAGTAGACTTATCCTACGAGCAGTACTTC.

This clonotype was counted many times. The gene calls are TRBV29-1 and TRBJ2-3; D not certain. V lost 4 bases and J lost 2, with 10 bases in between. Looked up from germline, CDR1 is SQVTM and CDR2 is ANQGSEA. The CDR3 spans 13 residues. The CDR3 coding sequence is TGCAGCGTTGTGAGGCAGGACACAGATACGCAGTATTTT. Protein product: CSVVRQDTDTQYF.

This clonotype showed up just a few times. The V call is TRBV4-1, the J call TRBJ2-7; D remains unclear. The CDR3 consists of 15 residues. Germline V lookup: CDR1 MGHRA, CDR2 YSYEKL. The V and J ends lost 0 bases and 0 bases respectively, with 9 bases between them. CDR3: CASSQDPDSSYEQYF. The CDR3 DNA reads TGCGCCAGCAGCCAAGATCCAGATAGCTCCTACGAGCAGTACTTC.

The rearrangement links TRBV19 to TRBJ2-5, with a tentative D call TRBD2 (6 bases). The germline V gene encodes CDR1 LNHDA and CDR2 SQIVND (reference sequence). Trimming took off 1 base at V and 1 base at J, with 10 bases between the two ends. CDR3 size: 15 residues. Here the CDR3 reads CASSIGGTGQETQYF. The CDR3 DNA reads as TGTGCCAGTAGTATAGGCGGGACTGGCCAAGAGACCCAGTACTTC.

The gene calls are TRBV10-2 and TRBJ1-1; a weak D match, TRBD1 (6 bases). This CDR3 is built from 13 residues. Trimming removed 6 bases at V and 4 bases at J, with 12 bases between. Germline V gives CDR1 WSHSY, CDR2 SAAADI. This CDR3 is CASRDPDSTEAFF. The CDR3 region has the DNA TGCGCCAGCAGGGACCCGGACAGCACTGAAGCTTTCTTT.

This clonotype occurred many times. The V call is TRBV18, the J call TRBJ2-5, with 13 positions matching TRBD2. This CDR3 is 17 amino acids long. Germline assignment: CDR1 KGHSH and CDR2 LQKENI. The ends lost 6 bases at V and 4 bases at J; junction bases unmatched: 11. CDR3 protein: CASSHGLAGALGETQYF. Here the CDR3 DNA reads TGTGCCAGCTCCCACGGACTAGCGGGGGCGCTTGGAGAGACCCAGTACTTC. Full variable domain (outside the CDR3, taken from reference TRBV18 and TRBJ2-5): NAGVMQNPRHLVRRRGQEARLRCSPMKGHSHVYWYRQLPEEGLKFMVYLQKENIIDESGMPKERFSAEFPKEGPSILRIQQVVRGDSAAYFCASSHGLAGALGETQYFGPGTRLLVL.

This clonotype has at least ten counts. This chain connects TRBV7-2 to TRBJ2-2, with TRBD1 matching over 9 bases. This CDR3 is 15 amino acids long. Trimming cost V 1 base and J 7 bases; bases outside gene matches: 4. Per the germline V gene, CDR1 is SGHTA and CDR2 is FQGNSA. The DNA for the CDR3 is TGTGCCAGCAGCTTAGTGACAGGGGGGGACGGGGAGCTGTTTTTT. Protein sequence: CASSLVTGGDGELFF.

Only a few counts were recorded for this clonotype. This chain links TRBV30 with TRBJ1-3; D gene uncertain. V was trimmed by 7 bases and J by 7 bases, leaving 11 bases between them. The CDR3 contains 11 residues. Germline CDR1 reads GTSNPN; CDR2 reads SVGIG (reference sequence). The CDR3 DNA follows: TGTGCCTCCAAAGGGCCGAACACCATATATTTT. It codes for CASKGPNTIYF. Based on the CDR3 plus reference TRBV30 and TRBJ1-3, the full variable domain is SQTIHQWPATLVQPVGSPLSLECTVEGTSNPNLYWYRQAAGRGLQLLFYSVGIGQISSEVPQNLSASRPQDRQFILSSKKLLLSDSGFYLCASKGPNTIYFGEGSWLTVV.

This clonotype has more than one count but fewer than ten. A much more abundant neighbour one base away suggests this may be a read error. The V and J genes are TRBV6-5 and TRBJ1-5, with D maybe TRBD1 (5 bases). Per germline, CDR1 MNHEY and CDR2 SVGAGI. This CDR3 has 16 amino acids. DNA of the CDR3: TGTGCCAGCAGTTACGACGTTAGGGGACCTTATCAGCTCCAGCATTTT. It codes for CASSYDVRGPYQLQHF.

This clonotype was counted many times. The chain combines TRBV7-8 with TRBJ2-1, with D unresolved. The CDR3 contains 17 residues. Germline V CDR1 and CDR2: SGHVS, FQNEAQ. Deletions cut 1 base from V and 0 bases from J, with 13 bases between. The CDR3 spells CASSLELAVSSYNEQFF. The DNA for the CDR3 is TGTGCCAGCAGCTTAGAGTTAGCTGTGAGCTCCTACAATGAGCAGTTCTTC.

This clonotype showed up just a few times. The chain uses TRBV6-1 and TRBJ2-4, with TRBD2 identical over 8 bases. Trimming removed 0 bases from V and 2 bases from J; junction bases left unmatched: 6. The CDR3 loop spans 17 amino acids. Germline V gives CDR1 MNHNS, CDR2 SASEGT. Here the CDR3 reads CASSEADGRATKNIQYF. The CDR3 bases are TGTGCCAGCAGTGAAGCGGACGGGAGGGCTACCAAAAACATTCAGTACTTC.

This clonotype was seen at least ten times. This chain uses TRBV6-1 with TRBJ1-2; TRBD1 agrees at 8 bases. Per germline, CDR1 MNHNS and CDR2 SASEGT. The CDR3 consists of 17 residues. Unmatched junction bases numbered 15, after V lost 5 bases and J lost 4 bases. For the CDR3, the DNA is TGTGCCAGCAGTCTAGGTATTAACACGGGACAGGTCTATGGCTACACCTTC. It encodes CASSLGINTGQVYGYTF.

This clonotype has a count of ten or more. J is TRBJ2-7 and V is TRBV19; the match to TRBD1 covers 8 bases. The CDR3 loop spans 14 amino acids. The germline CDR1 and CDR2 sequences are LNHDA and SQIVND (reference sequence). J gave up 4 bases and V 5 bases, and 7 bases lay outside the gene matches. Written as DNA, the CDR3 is TGTGCCAGTAGTCCCCGACAGGGGAGGTACGAGCAGTACTTC. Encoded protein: CASSPRQGRYEQYF.

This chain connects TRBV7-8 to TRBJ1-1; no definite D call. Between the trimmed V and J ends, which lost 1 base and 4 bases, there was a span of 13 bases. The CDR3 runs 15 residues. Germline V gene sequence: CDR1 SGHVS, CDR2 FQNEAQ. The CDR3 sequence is CASSLEWEGSTEAFF. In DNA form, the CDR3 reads TGTGCCAGCAGCTTAGAGTGGGAAGGCAGCACTGAAGCTTTCTTT.

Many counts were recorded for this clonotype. CDR3 coding DNA: TGTGCCAGCAGCTTAGGGGGACCCATCAACATTCAGTACTTC. This gives the protein CASSLGGPINIQYF. The V gene is TRBV7-2, the J gene TRBJ2-4; D tentatively fits TRBD1 or TRBD2 (5 bases each). The CDR3 sequence is 14 residues long. Germline CDR1 reads SGHTA; CDR2 reads FQGNSA. Between the trimmed V and J ends, which lost 1 base and 7 bases, there was a span of 11 bases.

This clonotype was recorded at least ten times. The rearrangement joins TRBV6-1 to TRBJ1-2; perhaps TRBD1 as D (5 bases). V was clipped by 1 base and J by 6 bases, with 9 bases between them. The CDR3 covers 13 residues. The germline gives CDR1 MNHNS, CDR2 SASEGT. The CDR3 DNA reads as TGTGCCAGCAGTGAAGGGGGGAGAAATGGCTACACCTTC. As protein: CASSEGGRNGYTF.

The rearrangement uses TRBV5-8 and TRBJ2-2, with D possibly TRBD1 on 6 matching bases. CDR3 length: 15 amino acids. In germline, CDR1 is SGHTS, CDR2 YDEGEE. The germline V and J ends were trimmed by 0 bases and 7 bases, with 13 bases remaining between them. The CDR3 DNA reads TGTGCCAGCAGCTTGGAGTCAGGGGTTAGCGGGGAGCTGTTTTTT. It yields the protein CASSLESGVSGELFF.

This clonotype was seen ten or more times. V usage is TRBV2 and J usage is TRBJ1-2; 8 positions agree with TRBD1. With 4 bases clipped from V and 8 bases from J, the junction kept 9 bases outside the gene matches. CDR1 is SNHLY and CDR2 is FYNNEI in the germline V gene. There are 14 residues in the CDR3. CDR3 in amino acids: CASSGQGPAGGYTF. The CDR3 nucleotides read TGTGCCAGCAGTGGACAGGGGCCAGCGGGGGGCTACACCTTC.

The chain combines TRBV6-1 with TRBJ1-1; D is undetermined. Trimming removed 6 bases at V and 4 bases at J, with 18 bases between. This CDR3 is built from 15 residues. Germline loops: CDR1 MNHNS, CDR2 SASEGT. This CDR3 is CASSTHRGRSTEAFF. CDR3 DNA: TGTGCCAGCAGCACCCACAGAGGTAGGAGCACTGAAGCTTTCTTT.

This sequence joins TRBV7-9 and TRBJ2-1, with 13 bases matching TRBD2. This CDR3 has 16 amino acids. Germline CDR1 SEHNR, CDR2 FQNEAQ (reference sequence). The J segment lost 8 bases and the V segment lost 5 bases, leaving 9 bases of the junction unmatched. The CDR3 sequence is CASSMGLAGLQHEQFF. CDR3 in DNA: TGTGCCAGCAGCATGGGACTAGCGGGATTGCAACATGAGCAGTTCTTC.

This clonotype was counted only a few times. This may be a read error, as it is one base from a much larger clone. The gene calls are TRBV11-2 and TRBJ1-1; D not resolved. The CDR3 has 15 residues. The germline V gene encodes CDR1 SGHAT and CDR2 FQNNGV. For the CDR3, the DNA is TGTGCCGGCAGCTCCCGGGGTTTCGGGGACACTGAAGCTTTCTTT. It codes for CAGSSRGFGDTEAFF.

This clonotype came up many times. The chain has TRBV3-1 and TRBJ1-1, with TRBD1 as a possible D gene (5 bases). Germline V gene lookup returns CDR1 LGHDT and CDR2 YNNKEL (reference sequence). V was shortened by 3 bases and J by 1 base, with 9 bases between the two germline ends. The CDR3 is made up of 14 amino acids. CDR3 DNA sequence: TGTGCCAGCAGCCACGGTGGACAGAACACTGAAGCTTTCTTT. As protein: CASSHGGQNTEAFF.

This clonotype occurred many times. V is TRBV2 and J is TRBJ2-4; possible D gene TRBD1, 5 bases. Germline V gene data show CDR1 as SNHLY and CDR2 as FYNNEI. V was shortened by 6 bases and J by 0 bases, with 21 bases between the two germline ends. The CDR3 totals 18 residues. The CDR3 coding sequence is TGTGCCAGCAGAAAAAGGGGATTGGCCCTCTTAGCCAAAAACATTCAGTACTTC. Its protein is CASRKRGLALLAKNIQYF.

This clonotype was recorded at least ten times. DNA of the CDR3: TGTGCCACCAGCAGAGGAATCTCAGATACGCAGTATTTT. Protein: CATSRGISDTQYF. V usage is TRBV15 and J usage is TRBJ2-3; no clear D. Germline lookup yields CDR1 LNHNV and CDR2 YYDKDF (reference sequence). CDR3 length: 13 amino acids. Trimming removed 1 base from V and 4 bases from J, with 6 bases in between.

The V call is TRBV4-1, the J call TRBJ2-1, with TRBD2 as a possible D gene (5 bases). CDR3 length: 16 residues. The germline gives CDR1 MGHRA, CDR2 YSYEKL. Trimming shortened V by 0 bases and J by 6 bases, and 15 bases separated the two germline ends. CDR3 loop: CASSQEGGEDSNEQFF. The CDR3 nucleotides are TGCGCCAGCAGCCAAGAAGGAGGTGAGGACTCCAATGAGCAGTTCTTC.

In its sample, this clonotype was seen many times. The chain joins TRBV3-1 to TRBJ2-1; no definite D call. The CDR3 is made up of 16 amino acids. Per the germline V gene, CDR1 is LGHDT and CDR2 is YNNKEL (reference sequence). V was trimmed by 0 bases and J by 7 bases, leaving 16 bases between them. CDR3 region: CASSQEPQVWVNEQFF. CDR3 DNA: TGTGCCAGCAGCCAAGAACCCCAGGTTTGGGTAAATGAGCAGTTCTTC.

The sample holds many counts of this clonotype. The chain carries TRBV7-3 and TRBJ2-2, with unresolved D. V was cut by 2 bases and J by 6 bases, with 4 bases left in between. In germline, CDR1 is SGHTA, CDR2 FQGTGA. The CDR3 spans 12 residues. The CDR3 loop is CASSLPAGELFF. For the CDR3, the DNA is TGTGCCAGCAGCTTACCCGCCGGGGAGCTGTTTTTT. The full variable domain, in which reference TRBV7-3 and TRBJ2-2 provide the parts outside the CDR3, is GAGVSQTPSNKVTEKGKYVELRCDPISGHTALYWYRQSLGQGPEFLIYFQGTGAADDSGLPNDRFFAVRPEGSVSTLKIQRTERGDSAVYLCASSLPAGELFFGEGSRLTVL.

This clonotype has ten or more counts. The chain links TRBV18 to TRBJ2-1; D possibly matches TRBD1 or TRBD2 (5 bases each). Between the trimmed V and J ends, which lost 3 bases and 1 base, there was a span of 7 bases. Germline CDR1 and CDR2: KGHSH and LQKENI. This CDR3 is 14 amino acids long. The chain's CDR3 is CASSPGDSYNEQFF. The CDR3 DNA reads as TGTGCCAGCTCACCGGGGGATTCCTACAATGAGCAGTTCTTC.

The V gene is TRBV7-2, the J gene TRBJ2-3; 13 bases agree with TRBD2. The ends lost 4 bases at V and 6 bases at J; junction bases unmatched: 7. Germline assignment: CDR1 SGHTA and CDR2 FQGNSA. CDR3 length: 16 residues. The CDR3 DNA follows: TGTGCCAGCAGCTCGTGGACTAGCGGGGGACTGGATACGCAGTATTTT. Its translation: CASSSWTSGGLDTQYF.